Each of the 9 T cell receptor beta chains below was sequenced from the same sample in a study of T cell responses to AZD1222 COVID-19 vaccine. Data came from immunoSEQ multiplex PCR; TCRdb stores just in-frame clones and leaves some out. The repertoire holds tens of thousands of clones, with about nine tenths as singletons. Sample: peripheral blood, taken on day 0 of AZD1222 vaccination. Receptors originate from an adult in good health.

The CDR3 coding sequence is TGTGCCTGGGAGGAGGCGGGTCAAACCTACGAGCAGTACTTC. Residues: CAWEEAGQTYEQYF. The chain recombines TRBV30 with TRBJ2-7; tentative D call: TRBD2 (5 bases). The germline V gene encodes CDR1 GTSNPN and CDR2 SVGIG (reference sequence). With 5 bases removed from V and 2 bases from J, the gap between germline ends came to 16 bases. The CDR3 loop spans 14 amino acids.

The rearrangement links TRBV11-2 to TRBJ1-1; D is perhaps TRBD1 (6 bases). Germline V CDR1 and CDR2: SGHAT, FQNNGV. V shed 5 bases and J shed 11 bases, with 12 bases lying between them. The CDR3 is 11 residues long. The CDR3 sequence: CASSPAQGAFF. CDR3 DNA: TGTGCCAGCAGCCCCGCCCAGGGGGCTTTCTTT.

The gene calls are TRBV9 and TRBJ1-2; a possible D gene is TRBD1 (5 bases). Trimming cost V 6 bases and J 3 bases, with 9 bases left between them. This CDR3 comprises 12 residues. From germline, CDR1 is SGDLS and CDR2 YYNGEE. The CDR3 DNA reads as TGTGCCAGCAAAAGGGGCGACTATGGCTACACCTTC. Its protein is CASKRGDYGYTF.

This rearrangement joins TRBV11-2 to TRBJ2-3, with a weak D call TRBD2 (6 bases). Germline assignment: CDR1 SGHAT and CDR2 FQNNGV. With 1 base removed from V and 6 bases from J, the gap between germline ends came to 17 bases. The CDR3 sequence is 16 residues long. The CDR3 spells CASSLGGVPGKDTQYF. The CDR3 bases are TGTGCCAGCAGCTTAGGGGGGGTTCCAGGGAAGGATACGCAGTATTTT.

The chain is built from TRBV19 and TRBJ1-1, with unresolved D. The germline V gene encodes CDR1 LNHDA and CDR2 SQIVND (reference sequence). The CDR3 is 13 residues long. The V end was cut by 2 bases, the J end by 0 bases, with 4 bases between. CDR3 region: CASSISVNTEAFF. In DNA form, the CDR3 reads TGTGCCAGTAGTATATCCGTGAACACTGAAGCTTTCTTT.

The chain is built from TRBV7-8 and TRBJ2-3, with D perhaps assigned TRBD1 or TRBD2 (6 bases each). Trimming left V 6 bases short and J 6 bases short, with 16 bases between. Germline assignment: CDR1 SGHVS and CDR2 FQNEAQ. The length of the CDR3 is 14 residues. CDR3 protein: CASRSGTGGDTQYF. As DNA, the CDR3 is TGTGCCAGCAGATCGGGAACCGGGGGCGATACGCAGTATTTT.

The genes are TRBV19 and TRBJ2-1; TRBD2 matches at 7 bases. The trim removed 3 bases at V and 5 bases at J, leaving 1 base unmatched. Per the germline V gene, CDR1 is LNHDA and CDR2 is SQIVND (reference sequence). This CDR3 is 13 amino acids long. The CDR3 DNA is TGTGCCAGTAGTATCAGCGGGAACAATGAGCAGTTCTTC. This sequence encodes CASSISGNNEQFF.

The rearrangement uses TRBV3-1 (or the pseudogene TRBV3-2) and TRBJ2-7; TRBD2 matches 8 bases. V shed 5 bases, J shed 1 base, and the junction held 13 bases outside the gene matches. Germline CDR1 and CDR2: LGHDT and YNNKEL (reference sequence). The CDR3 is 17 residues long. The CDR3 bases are TGTGCCAGCAGCTCTCAAAAAGCGGGAGTCCCTTCCTACGAGCAGTACTTC. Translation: CASSSQKAGVPSYEQYF.

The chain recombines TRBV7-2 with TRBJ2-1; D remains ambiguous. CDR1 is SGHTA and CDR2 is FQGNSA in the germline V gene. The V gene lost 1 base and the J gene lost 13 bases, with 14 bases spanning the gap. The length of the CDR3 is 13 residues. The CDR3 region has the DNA TGTGCCAGCAGCTTAGACGTAGCTCTTAGCCAGTTCTTC. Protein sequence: CASSLDVALSQFF.